The rows below give T cell receptor beta chains drawn from one sample of a study of T cell changes during pregnancy in multiple sclerosis. Clones were sequenced by immunoSEQ multiplex PCR, and TCRdb holds only the in-frame ones, with some missing. Among 38,000 or so clones, around 90% were seen once, and the ten largest hold approximately 0.67%. The material sequenced was CD4+ T cells from peripheral blood mononuclear cells, taken in the second trimester of pregnancy. Source of these receptors: a female donor in good health, enrolled as a control in a pregnancy study. CDR3s include the opening cysteine and the closing phenylalanine or tryptophan. A D gene is named only where the DNA matches it firmly. Size is stated for part of the rows, as once, few or many counts, or as a class when the clone is expanded.

v_gene: TRBV7-6; abundance: -; d_gene: TRBD2; j_gene: TRBJ2-2; CDR3aa: CASSLGLGDTGELFF; CDR3nt: TGTGCCAGCAGCTTGGGACTAGGGGACACCGGGGAGCTGTTTTTT
v_gene: TRBV5-1; abundance: -; d_gene: -; j_gene: TRBJ1-1; CDR3aa: CASSPPTGGVEAFF; CDR3nt: TGCGCCAGCAGCCCTCCCACCGGGGGGGTTGAAGCTTTCTTT
v_gene: TRBV9; abundance: -; d_gene: TRBD2; j_gene: TRBJ2-1; CDR3aa: CASSVDSGLNNEQFF; CDR3nt: TGTGCCAGCAGCGTAGATAGCGGGTTGAACAATGAGCAGTTCTTC
v_gene: TRBV23-1; abundance: few; d_gene: -; j_gene: TRBJ1-6; CDR3aa: CAIHPNRVTNSPLHF; CDR3nt: TGCGCCATCCACCCTAACAGGGTTACGAATTCACCCCTCCACTTT
v_gene: TRBV18; abundance: -; d_gene: TRBD1; j_gene: TRBJ2-5; CDR3aa: CASSRDRVQETQYF; CDR3nt: TGTGCCAGCTCACGCGACAGGGTGCAAGAGACCCAGTACTTC
v_gene: TRBV14; abundance: -; d_gene: -; j_gene: TRBJ1-2; CDR3aa: CASSQESGMGGYTF; CDR3nt: TGTGCCAGCAGCCAAGAATCCGGGATGGGTGGCTACACCTTC
v_gene: TRBV10-3; abundance: -; d_gene: -; j_gene: TRBJ2-3; CDR3aa: CAISLSTDTQYF; CDR3nt: TGTGCCATCAGTTTAAGCACAGATACGCAGTATTTT
v_gene: TRBV28; abundance: once; d_gene: -; j_gene: TRBJ2-5; CDR3aa: CASSFHEEAGAQYF; CDR3nt: TGTGCCAGCAGTTTCCACGAGGAAGCAGGGGCCCAGTACTTC
v_gene: TRBV29-1; abundance: -; d_gene: -; j_gene: TRBJ1-5; CDR3aa: CSVETGSGQPQHF; CDR3nt: TGCAGCGTTGAAACGGGATCGGGTCAGCCCCAGCATTTT
v_gene: TRBV14; abundance: -; d_gene: -; j_gene: TRBJ1-1; CDR3aa: CASSPWGVREGTEAFF; CDR3nt: TGTGCCAGCAGCCCTTGGGGGGTCAGGGAGGGCACTGAAGCTTTCTTT
v_gene: TRBV2; abundance: -; d_gene: -; j_gene: TRBJ2-5; CDR3aa: CASTSTRREETQYF; CDR3nt: TGTGCCAGCACTTCGACAAGGCGGGAAGAGACCCAGTACTTC
v_gene: TRBV27; abundance: -; d_gene: TRBD2; j_gene: TRBJ2-7; CDR3aa: CASWPTSGSYEQYF; CDR3nt: TGTGCCAGCTGGCCGACTAGCGGGTCCTACGAGCAGTACTTC
v_gene: TRBV27; abundance: few; d_gene: -; j_gene: TRBJ1-2; CDR3aa: CASSFGRTGNYGYTF; CDR3nt: TGTGCCAGCAGTTTCGGCCGCACAGGGAACTATGGCTACACCTTC
v_gene: TRBV7-6; abundance: -; d_gene: TRBD1; j_gene: TRBJ2-2; CDR3aa: CASRGLRGPSGTGELFF; CDR3nt: TGTGCCAGCAGGGGGTTGAGGGGGCCTAGTGGTACCGGGGAGCTGTTTTTT
v_gene: TRBV2; abundance: -; d_gene: -; j_gene: TRBJ2-7; CDR3aa: CASIEQPRSYEQYF; CDR3nt: TGTGCCAGCATCGAACAGCCACGCTCCTACGAGCAGTACTTC
v_gene: TRBV7-9; abundance: -; d_gene: TRBD2; j_gene: TRBJ2-5; CDR3aa: CASSFGGGNTQYF; CDR3nt: TGTGCCAGCAGCTTCGGGGGGGGGAACACCCAGTACTTC
v_gene: TRBV7-9; abundance: few; d_gene: -; j_gene: TRBJ1-1; CDR3aa: CASSLGIGGSDTEAFF; CDR3nt: TGTGCCAGCAGCTTAGGGATTGGGGGGTCAGACACTGAAGCTTTCTTT
v_gene: TRBV4-1; abundance: -; d_gene: -; j_gene: TRBJ2-1; CDR3aa: CASSQDREYNEQFF; CDR3nt: TGCGCCAGCAGCCAAGATCGAGAATACAATGAGCAGTTCTTC
v_gene: TRBV6-5; abundance: -; d_gene: -; j_gene: TRBJ2-1; CDR3aa: CASTRDLSNEQFF; CDR3nt: TGTGCCAGCACTCGGGACTTAAGTAATGAGCAGTTCTTC
v_gene: TRBV19; abundance: -; d_gene: TRBD1; j_gene: TRBJ1-2; CDR3aa: CASTYAPGGANYGYTF; CDR3nt: TGTGCCAGTACCTATGCGCCAGGGGGCGCGAACTATGGCTACACCTTC
v_gene: TRBV5-1; abundance: -; d_gene: -; j_gene: TRBJ1-2; CDR3aa: CASSLEAGVRPYGYTF; CDR3nt: TGCGCCAGCAGCTTGGAGGCAGGGGTGAGGCCCTATGGCTACACCTTC
v_gene: TRBV6-5; abundance: -; d_gene: -; j_gene: TRBJ1-1; CDR3aa: CASSWKSAPEAFF; CDR3nt: TGTGCCAGCAGCTGGAAGAGCGCGCCTGAAGCTTTCTTT
v_gene: TRBV9; abundance: -; d_gene: TRBD1; j_gene: TRBJ1-2; CDR3aa: CASRGQGEGYTF; CDR3nt: TGTGCCAGCAGAGGTCAGGGGGAGGGCTACACCTTC
v_gene: TRBV15; abundance: -; d_gene: TRBD1; j_gene: TRBJ2-2; CDR3aa: CATSTPRTGGDTGELFF; CDR3nt: TGTGCCACCAGCACTCCTCGGACAGGGGGGGACACCGGGGAGCTGTTTTTT
v_gene: TRBV2; abundance: -; d_gene: -; j_gene: TRBJ1-2; CDR3aa: CASSEASRTYYGYTF; CDR3nt: TGTGCCAGCAGTGAAGCTTCCCGGACTTACTATGGCTACACCTTC
v_gene: TRBV6-1; abundance: -; d_gene: TRBD1; j_gene: TRBJ1-2; CDR3aa: CASSEGTGGLYGYTF; CDR3nt: TGTGCCAGCAGTGAAGGGACAGGGGGCCTTTATGGCTACACCTTC
v_gene: TRBV7-3; abundance: -; d_gene: -; j_gene: TRBJ1-5; CDR3aa: CASSPDRYQPQHF; CDR3nt: TGTGCCAGCAGCCCCGACAGGTATCAGCCCCAGCATTTT
v_gene: TRBV27; abundance: -; d_gene: -; j_gene: TRBJ1-2; CDR3aa: CASASTPWGVNYGYTF; CDR3nt: TGTGCCAGCGCTAGTACACCGTGGGGGGTTAACTATGGCTACACCTTC
v_gene: TRBV7-3; abundance: -; d_gene: TRBD2; j_gene: TRBJ2-6; CDR3aa: CASSFGGSGANVLTF; CDR3nt: TGTGCCAGCAGCTTCGGGGGGTCTGGGGCCAACGTCCTGACTTTC
v_gene: TRBV6-5; abundance: -; d_gene: -; j_gene: TRBJ2-3; CDR3aa: CASSYSPQSDTQYF; CDR3nt: TGTGCCAGCAGTTACTCCCCGCAGTCAGATACGCAGTATTTT
v_gene: TRBV27; abundance: few; d_gene: -; j_gene: TRBJ2-2; CDR3aa: CASSFGTELYTGELFF; CDR3nt: TGTGCCAGCAGTTTCGGGACTGAATTGTACACCGGGGAGCTGTTTTTT
v_gene: TRBV6-5; abundance: -; d_gene: TRBD1; j_gene: TRBJ1-5; CDR3aa: CASSQTGNNQPQHF; CDR3nt: TGTGCCAGCAGCCAGACAGGGAACAATCAGCCCCAGCATTTT
v_gene: TRBV6-5; abundance: -; d_gene: -; j_gene: TRBJ2-7; CDR3aa: CASSYEGGTTYEQYF; CDR3nt: TGTGCCAGCAGTTACGAGGGGGGGACTACCTACGAGCAGTACTTC
v_gene: TRBV25-1; abundance: -; d_gene: -; j_gene: TRBJ2-7; CDR3aa: CASSRGGPAYEQYF; CDR3nt: TGTGCCAGCTCCCGAGGGGGTCCAGCCTACGAGCAGTACTTC
v_gene: TRBV7-8; abundance: -; d_gene: TRBD1; j_gene: TRBJ1-5; CDR3aa: CASSVQGAGGQPQHF; CDR3nt: TGTGCCAGCAGCGTACAGGGGGCAGGTGGTCAGCCCCAGCATTTT
v_gene: TRBV7-2; abundance: once; d_gene: -; j_gene: TRBJ2-3; CDR3aa: CASTLTPRTDTQYF; CDR3nt: TGTGCCAGCACCTTGACACCCCGCACAGATACGCAGTATTTT
v_gene: TRBV21-1; abundance: -; d_gene: -; j_gene: TRBJ2-6; CDR3aa: CASSKARERLNIGANVLTF; CDR3nt: TGTGCCAGCAGCAAAGCCCGGGAACGGCTGAATATTGGGGCCAACGTCCTGACTTTC
v_gene: TRBV4-3; abundance: -; d_gene: TRBD1; j_gene: TRBJ1-6; CDR3aa: CASSRGPGQGTSPLHF; CDR3nt: TGCGCCAGCAGCCGCGGGCCGGGACAGGGTACTTCACCCCTCCACTTT
v_gene: TRBV5-4; abundance: -; d_gene: TRBD2; j_gene: TRBJ2-3; CDR3aa: CASSSGRRADTQYF; CDR3nt: TGTGCCAGCAGCTCCGGGAGGAGGGCCGATACGCAGTATTTT
v_gene: TRBV5-6; abundance: -; d_gene: -; j_gene: TRBJ2-1; CDR3aa: CASRRVTNEQFF; CDR3nt: TGTGCCAGCAGACGGGTAACAAATGAGCAGTTCTTC
v_gene: TRBV4-3; abundance: -; d_gene: TRBD2; j_gene: TRBJ2-7; CDR3aa: CASSQEAGAYEQYF; CDR3nt: TGCGCCAGCAGCCAGGAAGCGGGAGCTTACGAGCAGTACTTC
v_gene: TRBV7-2; abundance: -; d_gene: TRBD2; j_gene: TRBJ2-1; CDR3aa: CASTAGGGTYNEQFF; CDR3nt: TGTGCCAGCACAGCGGGCGGGGGAACCTACAATGAGCAGTTCTTC
v_gene: TRBV20-1; abundance: -; d_gene: TRBD1; j_gene: TRBJ2-5; CDR3aa: CSVETGETQYF; CDR3nt: TGCAGTGTGGAGACAGGGGAGACCCAGTACTTC
v_gene: TRBV30; abundance: -; d_gene: -; j_gene: TRBJ2-7; CDR3aa: CAWSPVLREVVEQYF; CDR3nt: TGTGCCTGGAGTCCCGTACTGAGGGAAGTTGTTGAGCAGTACTTC
v_gene: TRBV10-3; abundance: medium-sized; d_gene: -; j_gene: TRBJ1-2; CDR3aa: CAISERPGESNGYTF; CDR3nt: TGTGCCATCAGTGAGCGGCCAGGGGAGAGTAATGGCTACACCTTC
v_gene: TRBV10-3; abundance: -; d_gene: -; j_gene: TRBJ1-2; CDR3aa: CAISEVSDIGDGYTF; CDR3nt: TGTGCCATCAGTGAGGTTTCCGACATAGGGGATGGCTACACCTTC
v_gene: TRBV7-2; abundance: -; d_gene: -; j_gene: TRBJ1-2; CDR3aa: CASTLSNYGYTF; CDR3nt: TGTGCCAGCACCCTCTCTAACTATGGCTACACCTTC
v_gene: TRBV6-5; abundance: -; d_gene: -; j_gene: TRBJ1-2; CDR3aa: CASTKSGYGCTF; CDR3nt: TGTGCCAGCACCAAGAGCGGGTATGGCTGCACCTTC
v_gene: TRBV4-1; abundance: -; d_gene: -; j_gene: TRBJ1-3; CDR3aa: CASSQGASGKGGNTIYF; CDR3nt: TGCGCCAGCAGCCAGGGGGCCTCCGGGAAGGGGGGAAACACCATATATTTT
v_gene: TRBV19; abundance: -; d_gene: -; j_gene: TRBJ1-6; CDR3aa: CASSRVKTEGSPLHF; CDR3nt: TGTGCCAGTAGTAGGGTAAAGACAGAAGGATCACCCCTCCACTTT
v_gene: TRBV28; abundance: -; d_gene: -; j_gene: TRBJ1-3; CDR3aa: CASNTGRQGNTIYF; CDR3nt: TGTGCCAGCAATACTGGGCGCCAAGGAAACACCATATATTTT
v_gene: TRBV18; abundance: -; d_gene: -; j_gene: TRBJ2-3; CDR3aa: CASSPDRRGTDTQYF; CDR3nt: TGTGCCAGCTCACCAGACAGGAGAGGCACAGATACGCAGTATTTT
v_gene: TRBV7-9; abundance: medium-sized; d_gene: TRBD1; j_gene: TRBJ1-1; CDR3aa: CASSFSDRGRGVGTEAFF; CDR3nt: TGTGCCAGCAGCTTTTCGGATAGGGGGCGCGGGGTGGGCACTGAAGCTTTCTTT
v_gene: TRBV7-2; abundance: -; d_gene: TRBD2; j_gene: TRBJ2-2; CDR3aa: CASSLRRGGAGELFF; CDR3nt: TGTGCCAGCAGCTTAAGGCGGGGGGGGGCCGGGGAGCTGTTTTTT